This T cell receptor (beta chain) was captured by sequencing in a study of T cell responses to AZD1222 COVID-19 vaccine. Study-level findings and limits: The peak T cell response came first, and repertoires were sampled only after it. A mostly white British donor set with more females was recruited, and clonal diversity was possibly underestimated.

In the case of this clone: Its cognate antigen is unknown.

There are 14 residues in the CDR3. Trimming stripped 4 bases from V and 4 bases from J, with 13 bases between. Germline-derived CDR1 and CDR2 are PRHDT and FYEKMQ (reference sequence). Assay used: immunoSEQ multiplex PCR; TCRdb lists only in-frame clones, some missing. The table has over 60,000 clones, about nine tenths seen once; the top ten hold under 30%. This material consisted of peripheral blood, taken on day 0 of AZD1222 vaccination. The TCR comes from an adult in good health. The genes are TRBV13 and TRBJ1-2; TRBD1 might be the D (5 bases). In nucleotides, the CDR3 is TGTGCCAGCAGCTCAGTTACAGGCCTCTATGGCTACACCTTC. This gives the protein CASSSVTGLYGYTF.